This is a list of T cell receptor beta chains from one sample in a study of metastatic and nonmetastatic thyroid tumors. TCRdb re-clonotyped the PCR reads via MiXCR. The sample shows about 15,000 clones, approximately 19% of them seen only once. Sequencing input: blood. The receptors stem from a female donor with papillary thyroid cancer or a benign thyroid nodule (not recorded which). Some clones in this sample may be carry-over from other donors' samples. Both conserved end residues are part of each CDR3. The D gene is left open where the match is weak. The size entry is marked missing in some rows and otherwise reads once, few, many or a size class.

CDR3 protein: CASSLLQGNEKLFF
CDR3 DNA: TGCGCCAGCAGCTTGTTACAGGGAAATGAAAAACTGTTTTTT
J gene: TRBJ1-4
CDR3 length: 14
V gene: TRBV5-1
D gene: -
clone size: many

CDR3 protein: CASTGGHEQYF
CDR3 DNA: TGTGCCAGCACAGGGGGCCACGAGCAGTACTTC
J gene: TRBJ2-7
CDR3 length: 11
V gene: TRBV2
D gene: TRBD1
clone size: medium-sized

CDR3 protein: CASSRGGGTETQYF
CDR3 DNA: TGTGCCAGTAGTAGGGGGGGGGGCACGGAGACCCAGTACTTC
J gene: TRBJ2-5
CDR3 length: 14
V gene: TRBV19
D gene: -
clone size: many

CDR3 protein: CASSQATASTEAFF
CDR3 DNA: TGCGCCAGCAGCCAAGCGACAGCTTCGACTGAAGCTTTCTTT
J gene: TRBJ1-1
CDR3 length: 14
V gene: TRBV4-3
D gene: -
clone size: many

CDR3 protein: CASSAHGTSRQETQYF
CDR3 DNA: TGTGCCAGTAGTGCCCACGGGACTAGCAGGCAAGAGACCCAGTACTTC
J gene: TRBJ2-5
CDR3 length: 16
V gene: TRBV19
D gene: TRBD2
clone size: many

CDR3 protein: CASSDEHGLAGGLQETQYF
CDR3 DNA: TGTGCCAGTAGTGACGAACACGGACTAGCGGGAGGACTCCAAGAGACCCAGTACTTC
J gene: TRBJ2-5
CDR3 length: 19
V gene: TRBV19
D gene: TRBD2
clone size: many

CDR3 protein: CASSPDDGGVWEETQYF
CDR3 DNA: TGTGCCAGTAGTCCCGATGATGGGGGCGTTTGGGAAGAGACCCAGTACTTC
J gene: TRBJ2-5
CDR3 length: 17
V gene: TRBV19
D gene: -
clone size: many

CDR3 protein: CAWREPGADTQYF
CDR3 DNA: TGTGCCTGGAGGGAGCCGGGAGCAGATACGCAGTATTTT
J gene: TRBJ2-3
CDR3 length: 13
V gene: TRBV30
D gene: -
clone size: -

CDR3 protein: CVTSRCLVHSGNTIYF
CDR3 DNA: TGTGTCACCAGCAGATGTCTTGTCCACTCTGGAAACACCATATATTTT
J gene: TRBJ1-3
CDR3 length: 16
V gene: TRBV15
D gene: -
clone size: -

CDR3 protein: CASSQEQGIEQYF
CDR3 DNA: TGCGCCAGCAGCCAAGAACAGGGTATTGAGCAGTACTTC
J gene: TRBJ2-7
CDR3 length: 13
V gene: TRBV4-3
D gene: -
clone size: many

CDR3 protein: CASSFRDRAGERFF
CDR3 DNA: TGTGCCAGCAGTTTTCGGGATCGCGCCGGGGAGCGGTTTTTT
J gene: TRBJ2-2
CDR3 length: 14
V gene: TRBV6-2/TRBV6-3
D gene: -
clone size: few

CDR3 protein: CSAPDPTRMNNEQFF
CDR3 DNA: TGCAGTGCTCCGGACCCAACGAGGATGAACAATGAGCAGTTCTTC
J gene: TRBJ2-1
CDR3 length: 15
V gene: TRBV20-1
D gene: -
clone size: once

CDR3 protein: CASSLNQGQQETQYF
CDR3 DNA: TGTGCCAGCAGCTTAAATCAGGGGCAACAAGAGACCCAGTACTTC
J gene: TRBJ2-5
CDR3 length: 15
V gene: TRBV7-3
D gene: -
clone size: many

CDR3 protein: CASSSRTSGGTDTQYF
CDR3 DNA: TGTGCCAGCTCATCACGGACTAGCGGGGGCACAGATACGCAGTATTTT
J gene: TRBJ2-3
CDR3 length: 16
V gene: TRBV18
D gene: TRBD2
clone size: many

CDR3 protein: CATSDLDSQPQHF
CDR3 DNA: TGTGCCACCAGTGACCTGGACTCTCAGCCCCAGCATTTT
J gene: TRBJ1-5
CDR3 length: 13
V gene: TRBV24-1
D gene: -
clone size: many

CDR3 protein: CASSRDRGCQNTGELFF
CDR3 DNA: TGTGCCAGCAGCCGGGACAGAGGGTGTCAGAACACCGGGGAGCTGTTTTTT
J gene: TRBJ2-2
CDR3 length: 17
V gene: TRBV11-2
D gene: TRBD1
clone size: -

CDR3 protein: CASSLIGGGDEQFF
CDR3 DNA: TGTGCCAGCAGCTTAATAGGCGGGGGAGATGAGCAGTTCTTC
J gene: TRBJ2-1
CDR3 length: 14
V gene: TRBV7-3
D gene: TRBD2
clone size: medium-sized

CDR3 protein: CASRRAAGSSVYTF
CDR3 DNA: TGTGCCAGCAGGAGAGCGGCGGGCAGCTCTGTCTACACCTTC
J gene: TRBJ1-2
CDR3 length: 14
V gene: TRBV12-3/TRBV12-4
D gene: -
clone size: medium-sized

CDR3 protein: CASSPQGDSPLHF
CDR3 DNA: TGTGCCAGCTCACCCCAGGGGGATTCACCCCTCCACTTT
J gene: TRBJ1-6
CDR3 length: 13
V gene: TRBV18
D gene: TRBD1
clone size: many

CDR3 protein: CASSLADSEGELFF
CDR3 DNA: TGTGCCAGCAGCTTGGCCGACAGTGAGGGGGAGCTGTTTTTT
J gene: TRBJ2-2
CDR3 length: 14
V gene: TRBV5-6
D gene: -
clone size: -

CDR3 protein: CASNFDYNSPLHF
CDR3 DNA: TGTGCCAGCAACTTCGATTATAATTCACCCCTCCACTTT
J gene: TRBJ1-6
CDR3 length: 13
V gene: TRBV7-9
D gene: -
clone size: many

CDR3 protein: CSASLDGYTF
CDR3 DNA: TGCAGTGCTAGTCTCGACGGCTACACCTTC
J gene: TRBJ1-2
CDR3 length: 10
V gene: TRBV20-1
D gene: -
clone size: many

CDR3 protein: CASSQDVGEWADTQYF
CDR3 DNA: TGCGCCAGCAGCCAAGATGTGGGGGAGTGGGCAGATACGCAGTATTTT
J gene: TRBJ2-3
CDR3 length: 16
V gene: TRBV4-3
D gene: -
clone size: many

CDR3 protein: CAAGLSPYEQYF
CDR3 DNA: TGTGCCGCCGGACTGTCCCCCTACGAGCAGTACTTC
J gene: TRBJ2-7
CDR3 length: 12
V gene: TRBV10-3
D gene: -
clone size: medium-sized

CDR3 protein: CASSPYRTDLSYEQYF
CDR3 DNA: TGTGCCAGCAGCCCGTATAGGACAGATCTTTCCTACGAGCAGTACTTC
J gene: TRBJ2-7
CDR3 length: 16
V gene: TRBV6-1
D gene: -
clone size: -

CDR3 protein: CASSLRETLLRNEQFF
CDR3 DNA: TGTGCCAGCAGTTTACGCGAGACCCTCCTGAGGAATGAGCAGTTCTTC
J gene: TRBJ2-1
CDR3 length: 16
V gene: TRBV12-3/TRBV12-4
D gene: -
clone size: few

CDR3 protein: CASSPQGTQETQYF
CDR3 DNA: TGTGCCAGCAGTCCCCAGGGAACGCAAGAGACCCAGTACTTC
J gene: TRBJ2-5
CDR3 length: 14
V gene: TRBV12-3/TRBV12-4
D gene: -
clone size: medium-sized

CDR3 protein: CSARPILAPMNTEAFF
CDR3 DNA: TGCAGTGCTAGACCCATTCTGGCTCCAATGAACACTGAAGCTTTCTTT
J gene: TRBJ1-1
CDR3 length: 16
V gene: TRBV20-1
D gene: -
clone size: -